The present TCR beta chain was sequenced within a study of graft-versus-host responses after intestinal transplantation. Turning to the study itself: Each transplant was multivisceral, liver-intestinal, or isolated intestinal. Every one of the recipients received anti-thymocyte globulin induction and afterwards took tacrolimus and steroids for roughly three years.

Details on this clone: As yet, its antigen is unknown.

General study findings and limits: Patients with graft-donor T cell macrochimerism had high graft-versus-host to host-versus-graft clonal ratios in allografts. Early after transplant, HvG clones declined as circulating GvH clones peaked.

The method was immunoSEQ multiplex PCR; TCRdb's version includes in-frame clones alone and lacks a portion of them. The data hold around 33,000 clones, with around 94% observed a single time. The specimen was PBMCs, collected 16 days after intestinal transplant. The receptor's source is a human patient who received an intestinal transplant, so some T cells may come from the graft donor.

This chain's CDR3 is CASSPGQIYEQYF. The CDR3 DNA is TGTGCCAGCAGCCCGGGACAGATCTACGAGCAGTACTTC. The V call is TRBV14, the J call TRBJ2-7; TRBD1 aligns across 7 bases. The germline CDR1 and CDR2 sequences are SGHDN and FVKESK. The CDR3 consists of 13 residues. The J segment lost 3 bases and the V segment lost 4 bases, leaving 3 bases of the junction unmatched.